A single sample gave rise to the 6 T cell receptor beta chains below, sequenced in a study of blood T cells in healthy people across ages. Sample-barcoded 5' priming and a J-beta primer mix drove a second PCR of roughly 7 to 11 cycles. One entry per CDR3 protein, called by TCRdb with MiXCR from the 5' RACE reads. The sample shows roughly 650,000 distinct CDR3 sequences, less than 40% of them seen only once. Sequencing was performed on blood. The source is an elderly woman in good health.

This clonotype has ten or more counts. This chain joins TRBV2 and TRBJ2-7, with D perhaps matching TRBD1 or TRBD2 (5 bases each). The CDR3 runs 13 residues. Trimming cost V 7 bases and J 2 bases, with 12 bases left between them. The germline CDR1 and CDR2 sequences are SNHLY and FYNNEI. The CDR3 nucleotides are TGTGCCAGCACCGGGACCTTCCCCTACGAGCAGTACTTC. It is translated as CASTGTFPYEQYF.

This clonotype was counted ten times or more. The chain recombines TRBV7-3 with TRBJ2-3; 9 bases match TRBD1. This CDR3 is 15 amino acids long. V lost 6 bases and J lost 1; bases outside the gene matches: 5. Germline V gene data show CDR1 as SGHTA and CDR2 as FQGTGA. CDR3 amino acids: CASRLQGAGTDTQYF. The CDR3 region has the DNA TGTGCCAGCAGACTACAGGGGGCTGGCACAGATACGCAGTATTTT. The full variable domain, completed using reference TRBV7-3 and TRBJ2-3, is GAGVSQTPSNKVTEKGKYVELRCDPISGHTALYWYRQSLGQGPEFLIYFQGTGAADDSGLPNDRFFAVRPEGSVSTLKIQRTERGDSAVYLCASRLQGAGTDTQYFGPGTRLTVL.

The chain links TRBV5-1 to TRBJ1-2; TRBD1 agrees at 9 bases. Germline V gene sequence: CDR1 SGHRS, CDR2 YFSETQ. The CDR3 totals 16 residues. V gave up 4 bases and J gave up 5 bases; unmatched junction bases: 12. The chain's CDR3 is CASSRGTGSLGYGYTF. The CDR3 DNA reads TGCGCCAGCAGCCGGGGGACAGGGTCATTAGGTTATGGCTACACCTTC.

The chain recombines TRBV7-9 with TRBJ2-1, with 9 bases that match TRBD1. The V and J ends lost 5 bases and 5 bases, in that order; junction bases with no gene match: 10. The CDR3 length is 16 residues. The germline CDR1 and CDR2 sequences are SEHNR and FQNEAQ (reference sequence). For the CDR3, the DNA is TGTGCCAGCAGCCCCACACCGGGACAGGGAGACAATGAGCAGTTCTTC. It is translated as CASSPTPGQGDNEQFF.

This chain connects TRBV10-3 to TRBJ2-7; TRBD2 agrees at 11 bases. The CDR3 spans 15 residues. V lost 3 bases, J lost 4 bases, and 5 bases stayed unmatched. Germline V CDR1 and CDR2: ENHRY, SYGVKD. The CDR3 here is CAISEPGTSGYEQYF. The DNA of the CDR3 is TGTGCCATCAGTGAACCCGGGACTAGCGGATACGAGCAGTACTTC.

V gene TRBV6-5 combines with J gene TRBJ2-2, with 9 bases identical to TRBD1. From germline, CDR1 is MNHEY and CDR2 SVGAGI. J was trimmed by 1 base and V by 6 bases; bases with no gene match: 9. The CDR3 loop spans 17 amino acids. CDR3 residues: CASSNGQGLGNTGELFF. The CDR3 bases are TGTGCCAGCAGCAACGGACAGGGGTTGGGGAACACCGGGGAGCTGTTTTTT.